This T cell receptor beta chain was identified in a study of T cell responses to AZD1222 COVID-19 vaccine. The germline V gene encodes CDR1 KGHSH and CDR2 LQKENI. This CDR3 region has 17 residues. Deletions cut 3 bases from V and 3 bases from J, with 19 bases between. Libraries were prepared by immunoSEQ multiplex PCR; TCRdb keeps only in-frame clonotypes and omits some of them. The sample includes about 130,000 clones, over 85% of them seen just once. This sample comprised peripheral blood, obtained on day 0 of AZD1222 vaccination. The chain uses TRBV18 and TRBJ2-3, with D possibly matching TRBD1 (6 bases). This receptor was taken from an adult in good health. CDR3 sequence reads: CASSPDLIGGLTDTQYF. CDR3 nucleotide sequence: TGTGCCAGCTCACCTGACCTCATAGGGGGTTTAACAGATACGCAGTATTTT.